A single sample is the source of the 11 T cell receptor beta chains below, sequenced in a study of T cell repertoires in cytomegalovirus infection. A single record per CDR3 protein comes from TCRdb applying MiXCR to the reads. The data hold a few hundred thousand distinct CDR3 sequences, with 33% observed a single time. No antigen has been identified for these receptors. Here the sequenced sample was cultured PBMCs, taken from culture after CMV antigen stimulation. These TCRs come from a human donor in good health (CMV status not recorded). Some clones in this sample may be carry-over from other donors' samples.

This clonotype has a handful of counts. The rearrangement uses TRBV28 and TRBJ2-3, with a tentative D call TRBD2 (5 bases). The V gene's germline CDR1 is MDHEN and CDR2 SYDVKM. V lost 2 bases, J lost 1 base, and 22 bases lay in between. The CDR3 spans 19 residues. Here the CDR3 reads CASSLIVEVGGLGTDTQYF. In DNA, the CDR3 is TGTGCCAGCAGTTTAATTGTGGAGGTGGGCGGACTGGGCACAGATACGCAGTATTTT.

There are a few counts of this clonotype. This chain connects TRBV7-2 to TRBJ1-5, with no clear D. Germline V lookup: CDR1 SGHTA, CDR2 FQGNSA. This CDR3 is built from 14 residues. The germline V and J ends were trimmed by 3 bases and 4 bases, with 10 bases remaining between them. The DNA of the CDR3 is TGTGCCAGCAGCTTTCTCTACGAAAATCAGCCCCAGCATTTT. Amino acid sequence: CASSFLYENQPQHF.

This clonotype occurred a few times. The rearrangement uses TRBV11-2 and TRBJ2-2, with D possibly TRBD1 on 5 matching bases. Germline CDR1 SGHAT, CDR2 FQNNGV. This CDR3 is 15 amino acids long. Trimming took 5 bases from V and 4 from J, leaving 14 bases between them. CDR3 amino acids: CASSVNRQGTGELFF. The CDR3 bases are TGTGCCAGCAGCGTCAACAGGCAGGGCACCGGGGAGCTGTTTTTT. Looking up the rest from reference TRBV11-2 and TRBJ2-2 gives the full variable domain: EAGVAQSPRYKIIEKRQSVAFWCNPISGHATLYWYQQILGQGPKLLIQFQNNGVVDDSQLPKDRFSAERLKGVDSTLKIQPAKLEDSAVYLCASSVNRQGTGELFFGEGSRLTVL.

The chain recombines TRBV4-3 with TRBJ2-3, with TRBD2 matching 11 bases. V lost 8 bases to trimming and J lost 4 bases; unmatched junction nucleotides: 5. Germline V gene data show CDR1 as LGHNA and CDR2 as YSLEER. The CDR3 has 14 residues. The CDR3 region is CASATSGTADTQYF. As DNA, the CDR3 is TGCGCCAGCGCGACTAGCGGGACAGCAGATACGCAGTATTTT.

This clonotype has at least ten counts. CDR3 region: CASSRRAGNVPYNEQFF. CDR3 sequence (DNA): TGTGCCAGCAGCCGGCGGGCGGGAAACGTCCCATACAATGAGCAGTTCTTC. V gene TRBV7-2 combines with J gene TRBJ2-1; a possible D gene is TRBD2 (6 bases). Germline V gives CDR1 SGHTA, CDR2 FQGNSA. The V end was cut by 5 bases, the J end by 4 bases, with 21 bases between. The CDR3 consists of 17 residues.

This clonotype has only one observation. The rearrangement links TRBV29-1 to TRBJ2-7; D may be TRBD2 (5 bases). From germline, CDR1 is SQVTM and CDR2 ANQGSEA. The CDR3 runs to 13 residues. Between the trimmed V and J ends, which lost 4 bases and 2 bases, there was a span of 12 bases. CDR3 residues: CSVGTQNPYEQYF. CDR3 coding DNA: TGCAGCGTTGGGACTCAAAACCCCTACGAGCAGTACTTC.

This clonotype was counted a few times. The chain employs TRBV7-4 and TRBJ2-3; D perhaps matches TRBD2 (5 bases). CDR1 SGHVT and CDR2 SQSDAQ come from the germline V gene. The CDR3 totals 16 residues. Trimming cost V 5 bases and J 2 bases, with 17 bases left between them. The chain's CDR3 is CASSLTSGPATDTQYF. As DNA, the CDR3 is TGTGCCAGCAGCCTCACGAGCGGCCCCGCCACAGATACGCAGTATTTT.

This clonotype was recorded a few times. The J gene is TRBJ2-7, the V gene TRBV7-2, with D perhaps TRBD2 (5 bases). Per germline, CDR1 SGHTA and CDR2 FQGNSA. CDR3 size: 17 residues. The V gene lost 9 bases and the J gene lost 0 bases, with 24 bases spanning the gap. The CDR3 is CARLLLSAEISSYEQYV. CDR3 DNA sequence: TGTGCCAGGCTCCTCCTATCAGCGGAAATAAGCTCCTACGAGCAGTACGTC.

The chain has TRBV4-3 and TRBJ1-4, with a tentative D call TRBD1 (6 bases). This CDR3 region has 15 residues. V was pared by 0 bases and J by 8 bases, with 13 bases between. CDR1 and CDR2 (germline): LGHNA, YSLEER. DNA of the CDR3: TGCGCCAGCAGCCAAGATTGGACAGTGGAAGAAAAACTGTTTTTT. This sequence encodes CASSQDWTVEEKLFF.

The sample holds a few counts of this clonotype. The genes are TRBV24-1 and TRBJ2-3; D not certain. V gave up 6 bases and J gave up 8 bases, with 14 bases separating them. CDR1 and CDR2 (germline): KGHDR, SFDVKD. The CDR3 totals 13 residues. The CDR3 DNA is TGTGCCACCAGTCTTCCACCGGTCCCTACGCAGTATTTT. Encoded protein: CATSLPPVPTQYF.

This chain uses TRBV7-3 with TRBJ1-3; no reliable D call. The CDR3 loop spans 18 amino acids. V was cut by 4 bases and J by 3 bases, with 22 bases left in between. CDR1 is SGHTA, CDR2 FQGTGA, per germline. As DNA, the CDR3 is TGTGCCAGCAGCTCCTCCCTGAACAGCCACTCCTATGGAAACACCATATATTTT. It is translated as CASSSSLNSHSYGNTIYF.